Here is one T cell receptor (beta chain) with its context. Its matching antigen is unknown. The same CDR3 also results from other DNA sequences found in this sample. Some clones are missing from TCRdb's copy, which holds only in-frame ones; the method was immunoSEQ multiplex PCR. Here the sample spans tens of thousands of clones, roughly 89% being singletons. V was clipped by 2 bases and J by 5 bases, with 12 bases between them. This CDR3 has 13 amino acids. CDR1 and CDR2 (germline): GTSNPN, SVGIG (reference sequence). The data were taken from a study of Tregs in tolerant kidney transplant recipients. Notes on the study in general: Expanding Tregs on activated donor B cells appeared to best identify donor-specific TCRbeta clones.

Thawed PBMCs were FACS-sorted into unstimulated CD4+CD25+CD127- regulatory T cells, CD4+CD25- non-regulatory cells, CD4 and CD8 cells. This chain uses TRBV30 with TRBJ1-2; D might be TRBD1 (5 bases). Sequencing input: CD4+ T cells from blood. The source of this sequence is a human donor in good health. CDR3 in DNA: TGTGCCTGGAGTCGAGGGGAGGGGTATGGCTACACCTTC. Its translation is CAWSRGEGYGYTF.